This record covers a single T cell receptor (beta chain). The sample belongs to a study of blood T cells in healthy people across ages. Trimming shortened V by 3 bases and J by 0 bases, and 11 bases separated the two germline ends. Germline CDR1 is SQVTM and CDR2 is ANQGSEA. This CDR3 is built from 15 residues. Next came a second PCR, run for about 6 to 12 cycles, which used a sample-barcoded 5' primer along with a J-beta primer mix. TCRdb reprocessed the 5' RACE reads with MiXCR, giving one entry per CDR3 protein. The sample lists about 930,000 distinct CDR3 sequences, almost 30% occurring once. The sample was also linked to a second study, of T cells of mothers and their children.

V is TRBV29-1 and J is TRBJ2-2; a weak D match, TRBD1 (5 bases). This TCR derives from a woman in her thirties or forties in good health. Sequencing was done on a sample of blood. As DNA, the CDR3 is TGCAGCGTTGACCCTGCAGGGACGAACACCGGGGAGCTGTTTTTT. Encoded protein: CSVDPAGTNTGELFF.